This note documents a single TCR beta chain sequence. The PCR had 60 Vbeta and 13 Jbeta primers. The data were produced by immunoSEQ multiplex PCR, yet TCRdb's version contains in-frame clones alone and is incomplete. The sample holds approximately 150,000 clones, about 84% seen once. These data originate in a study of cytomegalovirus exposure and HLA in healthy donors. Per the germline V gene, CDR1 is MNHNS and CDR2 is SASEGT. The CDR3 sequence is 14 residues long. The V gene lost 10 bases and the J gene lost 5 bases, with 20 bases spanning the gap. The sequencing input was PBMCs. The chain uses TRBV6-1 and TRBJ1-2; tentative D call: TRBD1 (5 bases). The TCR comes from a man in his late teens or twenties in good health and CMV-seronegative. CDR3 protein: CAITPMGPTYGYTF. DNA of the CDR3: TGTGCCATCACCCCAATGGGGCCGACATATGGCTACACCTTC.